A selection of T cell receptor beta chains follows, all from one sample in a study of blood T cell repertoires in COVID-19. TCRdb keeps only in-frame clones here, not all; method: immunoSEQ multiplex PCR. The sample records 200,000 to 300,000 clones, more than 75% being singletons. Sequencing used peripheral blood. The receptors here all came from a middle-aged woman who had recovered from COVID-19. Both conserved end residues are part of each CDR3. The order of the fields is CDR3 length, V gene, clone size, J gene, D gene, CDR3 protein, CDR3 DNA. D genes are given only for firm matches. Expanded clones get a size class; other rows say once, few or many, or leave the size out.

13	TRBV27	NA	TRBJ2-3	NA	CASSWRGQDTQYF	TGTGCCAGCAGTTGGAGGGGCCAAGATACGCAGTATTTT
13	TRBV10-3	NA	TRBJ2-7	NA	CAISPVARGEQYF	TGTGCCATCAGCCCGGTAGCCCGGGGTGAGCAGTACTTC
12	TRBV6-2/TRBV6-3	once	TRBJ2-1	NA	CASSYPVGEQFF	TGTGCCAGCAGTTACCCGGTCGGGGAGCAGTTCTTC
16	TRBV19	NA	TRBJ2-1	NA	CASSIGGRQPYNEQFF	TGTGCCAGTAGTATAGGAGGGCGCCAACCCTACAATGAGCAGTTCTTC
13	TRBV30	NA	TRBJ1-5	NA	CAWSAGVDQPQHF	TGTGCCTGGAGCGCAGGGGTCGATCAGCCCCAGCATTTT
18	TRBV11-3	NA	TRBJ2-1	NA	CASSHWHRQENSYNEQFF	TGTGCCAGCAGCCACTGGCATAGACAGGAAAACTCCTACAATGAGCAGTTCTTC
14	TRBV19	NA	TRBJ2-7	TRBD1	CASSPGQGALEQYF	TGTGCCAGTAGCCCGGGACAGGGGGCCCTCGAGCAGTACTTC
18	TRBV19	NA	TRBJ2-2	TRBD2	CASSIDRGLAGAIGELFF	TGTGCCAGTAGTATAGATCGGGGACTAGCGGGAGCGATCGGGGAGCTGTTTTTT
14	TRBV25-1	NA	TRBJ2-5	NA	CASSPTRERETQYF	TGTGCCAGCAGCCCCACCAGGGAACGGGAGACCCAGTACTTC
15	TRBV5-6	NA	TRBJ2-5	TRBD2	CASNARGEGRWTQYF	TGTGCCAGCAACGCCCGTGGGGAGGGCAGGTGGACCCAGTACTTC
16	TRBV11-2	NA	TRBJ2-1	TRBD2	CASSLGGLAGASEQFF	TGTGCCAGCAGCTTAGGGGGACTAGCGGGAGCGAGTGAGCAGTTCTTC
15	TRBV11-2	NA	TRBJ2-4	TRBD1	CASRGQALAKNIQYF	TGTGCCAGCAGGGGACAGGCGCTAGCCAAAAACATTCAGTACTTC
12	TRBV7-2	NA	TRBJ1-5	NA	CASSWGGQPQHF	TGTGCCAGCAGCTGGGGAGGTCAGCCCCAGCATTTT
11	TRBV30	NA	TRBJ1-2	NA	CASRLDYGYTF	TGTGCCTCCCGACTGGACTATGGCTACACCTTC
14	TRBV7-9	many	TRBJ1-4	NA	CASSLVGAGEKLFF	TGTGCCAGCAGCTTAGTTGGGGCCGGGGAAAAACTGTTTTTT
13	TRBV6-5	NA	TRBJ1-1	TRBD1	CASSHRGSPEAFF	TGTGCCAGCAGCCACAGGGGATCCCCTGAAGCTTTCTTT
17	TRBV3-1/TRBV3-2	NA	TRBJ2-4	TRBD2	CASSRGLAGVAKNIQYF	TGTGCCAGCAGCCGAGGACTAGCGGGAGTAGCCAAAAACATTCAGTACTTC
13	TRBV5-6	NA	TRBJ2-7	NA	CASSEGQAYEQYF	TGTGCCAGCAGCGAGGGACAAGCCTACGAGCAGTACTTC
12	TRBV5-6	NA	TRBJ1-5	NA	CASSLTPGPQHF	TGTGCCAGCAGCTTGACCCCCGGGCCCCAGCATTTT
17	TRBV3-1/TRBV3-2	NA	TRBJ2-1	TRBD2	CASSQDGSGRRYNEQFF	TGTGCCAGCAGCCAAGATGGGAGCGGGAGGCGTTACAATGAGCAGTTCTTC
12	TRBV30	NA	TRBJ2-5	NA	CAWSVATETQYF	TGTGCCTGGAGCGTTGCTACTGAGACCCAGTACTTC
15	TRBV30	NA	TRBJ1-5	TRBD1	CAWNPGQGYNQPQHF	TGTGCCTGGAATCCGGGACAGGGTTACAATCAGCCCCAGCATTTT
15	TRBV5-8	few	TRBJ1-3	NA	CASSLGRPSGNTIYF	TGTGCCAGCAGCTTGGGGCGGCCCTCTGGAAACACCATATATTTT
15	TRBV15	NA	TRBJ2-1	NA	CATSTFGGQPNEQFF	TGTGCCACCAGCACATTCGGGGGACAGCCAAATGAGCAGTTCTTC
15	TRBV7-6	NA	TRBJ2-1	NA	CASSPATGDPNEQFF	TGTGCCAGCAGCCCGGCGACGGGAGACCCCAATGAGCAGTTCTTC
16	TRBV6-2/TRBV6-3	once	TRBJ2-3	TRBD2	CASSLGTSGTTDTQYF	TGTGCCAGCAGTTTGGGGACTAGCGGGACAACAGATACGCAGTATTTT
19	TRBV9	once	TRBJ2-3	TRBD2	CASSAATSGPGPSTDTQYF	TGTGCCAGCAGCGCCGCTACTAGCGGGCCTGGCCCTAGCACAGATACGCAGTATTTT
15	TRBV7-9	once	TRBJ1-2	TRBD1	CASSSTGAQAYGYTF	TGTGCCAGCAGCTCCACAGGGGCGCAGGCCTATGGCTACACCTTC
16	TRBV18	NA	TRBJ1-6	TRBD1	CASSSLPGTGDSPLHF	TGTGCCAGCTCGTCACTACCGGGGACAGGGGATTCACCCCTCCACTTT
18	TRBV7-9	NA	TRBJ2-2	TRBD2	CASSPRLAGGPNTGELFF	TGTGCCAGCAGCCCAAGACTAGCGGGAGGTCCGAACACCGGGGAGCTGTTTTTT
15	TRBV30	NA	TRBJ1-1	NA	CAWSRARGENTEAFF	TGTGCCTGGAGTCGTGCTCGCGGAGAGAACACTGAAGCTTTCTTT
14	TRBV7-3	NA	TRBJ2-6	NA	CASSPTSGANVLTF	TGTGCCAGCAGCCCAACTTCAGGGGCCAACGTCCTGACTTTC
15	TRBV27	NA	TRBJ1-6	NA	CASSRPGHYNSPLHF	TGTGCCAGCAGTCGGCCGGGACACTATAATTCACCCCTCCACTTT
15	TRBV19	NA	TRBJ1-4	NA	CASRPPRDGGLKLFF	TGTGCCAGTAGACCCCCCAGAGACGGCGGGCTAAAACTGTTTTTT
14	TRBV19	NA	TRBJ2-3	TRBD1	CASSPGGALDTQYF	TGTGCCAGTAGTCCAGGGGGTGCCCTAGATACGCAGTATTTT
17	TRBV10-3	NA	TRBJ1-6	NA	CAISGTGNAYYNSPLHF	TGTGCCATCAGTGGTACAGGGAACGCCTACTATAATTCACCCCTCCACTTT
13	TRBV7-9	NA	TRBJ1-1	NA	CASSLGGPVGAFF	TGTGCCAGCAGCTTAGGAGGCCCGGTTGGAGCTTTCTTT
15	TRBV18	NA	TRBJ1-2	NA	CASSPIRAQGDGYTF	TGTGCCAGCTCACCAATCCGGGCACAGGGAGACGGCTACACCTTC
17	TRBV10-1	NA	TRBJ2-3	TRBD2	CASGPPGGGSPTDTQYF	TGCGCCAGCGGCCCACCTGGGGGGGGGTCCCCCACAGATACGCAGTATTTT
16	TRBV7-2	NA	TRBJ2-5	NA	CASSLAAGLFQETQYF	TGTGCCAGCAGCTTAGCCGCGGGGTTATTTCAAGAGACCCAGTACTTC
13	TRBV18	NA	TRBJ2-3	NA	CASFSSELDTQYF	TGTGCCAGCTTCTCCTCCGAACTAGATACGCAGTATTTT
15	TRBV2	NA	TRBJ2-1	TRBD2	CASRGPSGPYNEQFF	TGTGCCAGCAGGGGCCCTAGCGGCCCCTACAATGAGCAGTTCTTC
14	TRBV18	NA	TRBJ2-2	TRBD1	CASARDRATGELFF	TGTGCCAGCGCCCGGGACAGGGCGACCGGGGAGCTGTTTTTT
15	TRBV6-5	few	TRBJ1-6	TRBD1	CASRRQGGRNSPLHF	TGTGCCAGCAGACGACAGGGGGGGCGGAATTCACCCCTCCACTTT
16	TRBV5-1	NA	TRBJ2-1	NA	CASSLGGRTPYNEQFF	TGCGCCAGCAGCTTGGGTGGTCGGACTCCCTACAATGAGCAGTTCTTC
13	TRBV6-6	few	TRBJ1-1	NA	CASSFAPGTEAFF	TGTGCCAGCAGTTTCGCCCCCGGGACTGAAGCTTTCTTT